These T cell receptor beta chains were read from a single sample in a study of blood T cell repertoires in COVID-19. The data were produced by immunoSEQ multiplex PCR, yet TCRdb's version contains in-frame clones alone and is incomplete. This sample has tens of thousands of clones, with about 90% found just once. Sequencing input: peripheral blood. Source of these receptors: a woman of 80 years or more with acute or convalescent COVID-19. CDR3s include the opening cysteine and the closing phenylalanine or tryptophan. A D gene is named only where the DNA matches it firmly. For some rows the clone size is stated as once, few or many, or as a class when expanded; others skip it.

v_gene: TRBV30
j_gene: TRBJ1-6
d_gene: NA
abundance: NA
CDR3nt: TGTGCCTGGGCAGGGAAGGGTAATTCACCCCTCCACTTT
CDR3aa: CAWAGKGNSPLHF

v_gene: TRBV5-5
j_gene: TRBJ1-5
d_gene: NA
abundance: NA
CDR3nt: TGTGCCAGCAGCTTGGGTACTCTCAATCAGCCCCAGCATTTT
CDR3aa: CASSLGTLNQPQHF

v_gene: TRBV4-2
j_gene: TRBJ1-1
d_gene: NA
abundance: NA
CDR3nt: TGTGCCAGCAGCCAAAACGGGGGGGGCACTGAAGCTTTCTTT
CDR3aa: CASSQNGGGTEAFF

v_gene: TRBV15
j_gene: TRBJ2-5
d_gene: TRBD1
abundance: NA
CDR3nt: TGTGCCACCAGCAGATCCGGGACAGAAGCTAGCCAGTACTTC
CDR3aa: CATSRSGTEASQYF

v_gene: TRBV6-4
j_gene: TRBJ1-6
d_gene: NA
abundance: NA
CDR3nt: TGTGCCAGCAGGGCTGGACATTCCTATAATTCACCCCTCCACTTT
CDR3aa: CASRAGHSYNSPLHF

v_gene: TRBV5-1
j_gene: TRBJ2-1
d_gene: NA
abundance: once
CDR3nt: TGCGCCAGCAGCCTCGACACAGGGTACAATGAGCAGTTCTTC
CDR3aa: CASSLDTGYNEQFF

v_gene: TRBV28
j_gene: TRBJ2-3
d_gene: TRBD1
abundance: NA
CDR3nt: TGTGCCAGCAGCGAAACAGGGGAGAGATCAGATACGCAGTATTTT
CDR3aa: CASSETGERSDTQYF

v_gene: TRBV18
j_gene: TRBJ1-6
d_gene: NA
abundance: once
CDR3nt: TGTGCCAGCTCAATATCAGGGGCCAGGGATTCACCCCTCCACTTT
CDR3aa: CASSISGARDSPLHF

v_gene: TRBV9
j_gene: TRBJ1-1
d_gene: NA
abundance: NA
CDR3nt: TGTGCCAGCAGCGTATCGGTGAACACTGAAGCTTTCTTT
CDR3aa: CASSVSVNTEAFF

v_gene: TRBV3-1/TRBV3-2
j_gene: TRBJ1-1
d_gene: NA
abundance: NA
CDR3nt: TGTGCCAGCAGCCAAGCGAGATGGACTGAAGCTTTCTTT
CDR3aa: CASSQARWTEAFF

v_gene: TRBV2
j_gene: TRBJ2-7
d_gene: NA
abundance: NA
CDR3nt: TGTGCCAGCAGTGAAGGGGGGCCTCAGGAGCAGTACTTC
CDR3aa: CASSEGGPQEQYF

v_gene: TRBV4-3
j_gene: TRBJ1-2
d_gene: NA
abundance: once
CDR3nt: TGCGCCAGCAGCCAAGCTAGCCAGGGGACAAGGGGCTACACCTTC
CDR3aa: CASSQASQGTRGYTF

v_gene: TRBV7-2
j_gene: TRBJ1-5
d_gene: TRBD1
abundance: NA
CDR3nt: TGTGCCAGCAGCTTCGGGACAGGAGGCAATCAGCCCCAGCATTTT
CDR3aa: CASSFGTGGNQPQHF

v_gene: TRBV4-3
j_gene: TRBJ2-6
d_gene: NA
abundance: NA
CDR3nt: TGCGCCAGCAGCCAAGGGTTCGGCAGGGCGGGGGGGGCCAACGTCCTGACTTTC
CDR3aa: CASSQGFGRAGGANVLTF

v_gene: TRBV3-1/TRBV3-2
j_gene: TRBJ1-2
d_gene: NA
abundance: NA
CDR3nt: TGTGCCAGCAGCCAAGATAATGGGGCGCGGTATGGCTACACCTTC
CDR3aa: CASSQDNGARYGYTF

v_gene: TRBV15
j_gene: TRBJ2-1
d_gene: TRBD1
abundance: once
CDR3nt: TGTGCCACCAGCTACCGGGACAGGTACAATGAGCAGTTCTTC
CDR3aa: CATSYRDRYNEQFF

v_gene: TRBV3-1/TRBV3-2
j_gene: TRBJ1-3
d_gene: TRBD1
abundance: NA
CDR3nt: TGTGCCAGCAGCCGATGGACAGGGTTAACAGGAAACACCATATATTTT
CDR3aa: CASSRWTGLTGNTIYF

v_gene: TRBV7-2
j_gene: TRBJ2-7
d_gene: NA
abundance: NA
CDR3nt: TGTGCCAGCACCCCAGGGATATACTCCTACGAGCAGTACTTC
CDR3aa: CASTPGIYSYEQYF

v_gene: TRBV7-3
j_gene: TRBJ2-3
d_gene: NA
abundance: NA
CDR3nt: TGTGCCAGCAGCTTTGAGGGGGGGCCGGATACGCAGTATTTT
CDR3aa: CASSFEGGPDTQYF

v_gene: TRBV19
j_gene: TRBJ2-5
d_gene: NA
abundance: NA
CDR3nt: TGTGCCAGTAGTAGGACATCAACGCTGGGAGAGACCCAGTACTTC
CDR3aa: CASSRTSTLGETQYF

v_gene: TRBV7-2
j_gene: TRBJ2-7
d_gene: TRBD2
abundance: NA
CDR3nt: TGTGCCAGCAGTTTCGGACTAGCGGGGGGGATAGGGCAGTACTTC
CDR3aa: CASSFGLAGGIGQYF

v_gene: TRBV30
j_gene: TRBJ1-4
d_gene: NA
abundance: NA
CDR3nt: TGTGCCTGGAGTGTCAGGGGATTTAAGGAAAAACTGTTTTTT
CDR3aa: CAWSVRGFKEKLFF

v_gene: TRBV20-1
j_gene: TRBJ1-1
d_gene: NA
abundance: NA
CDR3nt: TGCAGTGCTAGTAGACATATGAACACTGAAGCTTTCTTT
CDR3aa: CSASRHMNTEAFF

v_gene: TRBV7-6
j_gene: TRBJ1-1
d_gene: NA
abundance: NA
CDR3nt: TGTGCCAGCAGCCCCGGGTACAGGGAGTCAGCTTTCTTT
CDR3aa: CASSPGYRESAFF

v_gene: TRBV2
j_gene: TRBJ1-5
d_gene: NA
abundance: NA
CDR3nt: TGTGCCAGCAGTGAAGCCTATAGCAATCAGCCCCAGCATTTT
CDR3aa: CASSEAYSNQPQHF

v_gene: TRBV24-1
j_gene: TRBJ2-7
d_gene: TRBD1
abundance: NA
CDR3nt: TGTGCCACCAGTGATCCAAGACAGGGACCCGAGCAGTACTTC
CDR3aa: CATSDPRQGPEQYF

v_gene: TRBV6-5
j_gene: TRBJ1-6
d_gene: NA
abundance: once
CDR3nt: TGTGCCAGCAGTATGTCGAGCTCCTATAATTCACCCCTCCACTTT
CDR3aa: CASSMSSSYNSPLHF

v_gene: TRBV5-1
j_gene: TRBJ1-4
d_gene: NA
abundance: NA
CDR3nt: TGCGCCAGCAGCCCGATCGGACAGATGACCGAAAAACTGTTTTTT
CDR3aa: CASSPIGQMTEKLFF

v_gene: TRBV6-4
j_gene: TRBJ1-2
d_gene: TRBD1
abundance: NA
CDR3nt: TGTGCCAGCAGTGAGAACCCGACAGGGGAAATCTATGGCTACACCTTC
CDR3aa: CASSENPTGEIYGYTF

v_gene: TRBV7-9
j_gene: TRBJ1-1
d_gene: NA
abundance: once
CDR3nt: TGTGCCAGCAGCTTAGCGTCCGGGGGTCCTGAAGCTTTCTTT
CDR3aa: CASSLASGGPEAFF

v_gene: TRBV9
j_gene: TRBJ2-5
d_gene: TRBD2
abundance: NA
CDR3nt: TGTGCCAGCAGCGTAGCGGGGGGACAAGAGACCCAGTACTTC
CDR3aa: CASSVAGGQETQYF

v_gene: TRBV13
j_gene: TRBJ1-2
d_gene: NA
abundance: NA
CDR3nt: TGTGCCACATCCCGGGAAAGTGGCTACACCTTC
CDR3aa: CATSRESGYTF

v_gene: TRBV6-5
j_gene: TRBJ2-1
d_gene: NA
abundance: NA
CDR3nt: TGTGCCAGCAGTTACTCAGGGAGCTCCTACAATGAGCAGTTCTTC
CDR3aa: CASSYSGSSYNEQFF

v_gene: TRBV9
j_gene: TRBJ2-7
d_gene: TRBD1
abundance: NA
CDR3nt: TGTGCCAGCAGCGCACTAGGCCGGGGACAGAGCGAGCAGTACTTC
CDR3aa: CASSALGRGQSEQYF

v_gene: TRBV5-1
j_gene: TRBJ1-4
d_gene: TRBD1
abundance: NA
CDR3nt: TGCGCCAGCAGCATTGGGGACAGTCAGGGTGAAAAACTGTTTTTT
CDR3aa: CASSIGDSQGEKLFF

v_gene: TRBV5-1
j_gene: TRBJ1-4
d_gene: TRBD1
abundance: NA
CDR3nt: TGCGCCAGCAGCTTCTCACAGGGGGGAAGTGAAAAACTGTTTTTT
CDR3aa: CASSFSQGGSEKLFF

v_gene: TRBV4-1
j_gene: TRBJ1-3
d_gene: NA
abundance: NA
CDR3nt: TGCGCCAGCAGCCAAGATCCAGGTCCGGGAAACACCATATATTTT
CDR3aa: CASSQDPGPGNTIYF

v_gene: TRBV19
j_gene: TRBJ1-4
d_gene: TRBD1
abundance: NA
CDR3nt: TGTGCCAGTAGTCCACAAAACAGGGGACTAACTAATGAAAAACTGTTTTTT
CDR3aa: CASSPQNRGLTNEKLFF

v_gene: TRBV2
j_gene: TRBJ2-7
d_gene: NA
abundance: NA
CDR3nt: TGTGCCAGCAGTATCAGGGTCCACGAGCAGTACTTC
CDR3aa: CASSIRVHEQYF

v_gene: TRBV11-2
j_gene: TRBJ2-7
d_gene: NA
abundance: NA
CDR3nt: TGTGCCAGCAGTCGTGGACAGAGTATTACCTACGAGCAGTACTTC
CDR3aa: CASSRGQSITYEQYF

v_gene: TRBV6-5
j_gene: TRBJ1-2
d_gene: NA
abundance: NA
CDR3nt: TGTGCCAGCAGACCACCGGAGGGCAAGGGCTACACCTTC
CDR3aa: CASRPPEGKGYTF

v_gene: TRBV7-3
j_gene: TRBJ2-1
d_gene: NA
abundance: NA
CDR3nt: TGTGCCAGCAGCCAAGTGGGGGGGCCGTCACAGGAGCAGTTCTTC
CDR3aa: CASSQVGGPSQEQFF

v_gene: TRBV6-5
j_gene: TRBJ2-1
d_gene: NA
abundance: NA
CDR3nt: TGTGCCAGCAGTTACGACTCGTATCTCTACAATGAGCAGTTCTTC
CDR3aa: CASSYDSYLYNEQFF

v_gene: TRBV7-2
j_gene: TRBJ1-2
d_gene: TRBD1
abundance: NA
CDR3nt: TGTGCCAGCAGCTTAAGCCGGGACAGGGGTAACTATGGCTACACCTTC
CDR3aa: CASSLSRDRGNYGYTF

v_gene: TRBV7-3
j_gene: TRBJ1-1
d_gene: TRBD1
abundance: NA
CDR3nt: TGTGCCAGCAGCTCGGACAGGGAAACTGAAGCTTTCTTT
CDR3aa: CASSSDRETEAFF

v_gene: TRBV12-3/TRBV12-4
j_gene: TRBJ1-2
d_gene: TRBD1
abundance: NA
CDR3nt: TGTGCCAGCACTCCTTCAGGGGGCCATGGCTACACCTTC
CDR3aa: CASTPSGGHGYTF

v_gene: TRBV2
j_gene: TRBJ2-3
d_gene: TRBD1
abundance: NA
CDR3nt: TGTGCCAGCAGGGGGACAGTCCGCACAGATACGCAGTATTTT
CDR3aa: CASRGTVRTDTQYF

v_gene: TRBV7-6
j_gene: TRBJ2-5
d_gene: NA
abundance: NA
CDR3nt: TGTGCCAGCAGCTTTAGAGAGGCCCAGGGGACACAAGAGACCCAGTACTTC
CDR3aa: CASSFREAQGTQETQYF

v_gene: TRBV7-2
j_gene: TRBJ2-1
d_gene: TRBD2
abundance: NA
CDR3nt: TGTGCCAGCAGCTTAAGCGGGGGATTTAGGAATGAGCAGTTCTTC
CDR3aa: CASSLSGGFRNEQFF

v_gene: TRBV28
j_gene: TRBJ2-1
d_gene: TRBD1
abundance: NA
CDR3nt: TGTGCCAGCAGTTTGGGGACAGGGACCCCCACCAGCAAATACAATGAGCAGTTCTTC
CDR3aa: CASSLGTGTPTSKYNEQFF

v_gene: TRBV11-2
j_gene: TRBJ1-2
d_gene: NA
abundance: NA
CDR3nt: TGTGCCAGCAGCTTAGTTGGGGCCGGGGGCTACACCTTC
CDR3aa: CASSLVGAGGYTF

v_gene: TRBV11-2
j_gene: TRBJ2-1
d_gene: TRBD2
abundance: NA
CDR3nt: TGTGCCAGCAGCTTAGGGACTAGCGGTTACAATGAGCAGTTCTTC
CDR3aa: CASSLGTSGYNEQFF

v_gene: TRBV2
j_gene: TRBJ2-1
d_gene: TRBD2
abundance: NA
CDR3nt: TGTGCCAGCAGGCGGACTAGCGGGGTATCCACCTACAATGAGCAGTTCTTC
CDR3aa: CASRRTSGVSTYNEQFF

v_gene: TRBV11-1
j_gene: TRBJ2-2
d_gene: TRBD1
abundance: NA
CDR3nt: TGTGCCAGCAGCTACCACAGGGGTGGCACCGGGGAGCTGTTTTTT
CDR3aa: CASSYHRGGTGELFF

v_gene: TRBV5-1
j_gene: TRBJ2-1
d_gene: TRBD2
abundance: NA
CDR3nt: TGCGCCAGCAGCTGGACTAGCGGGGGGGCCAATGAGCAGTTCTTC
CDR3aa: CASSWTSGGANEQFF

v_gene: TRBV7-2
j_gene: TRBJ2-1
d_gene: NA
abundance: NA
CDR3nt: TGTGCCAGCAGCTTAATTTTGGGGAGCTCCTACAATGAGCAGTTCTTC
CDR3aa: CASSLILGSSYNEQFF

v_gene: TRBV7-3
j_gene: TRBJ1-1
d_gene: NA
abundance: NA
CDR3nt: TGTGCCAGCAGCTTAACCCCCACAGCGAACACTGAAGCTTTCTTT
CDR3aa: CASSLTPTANTEAFF